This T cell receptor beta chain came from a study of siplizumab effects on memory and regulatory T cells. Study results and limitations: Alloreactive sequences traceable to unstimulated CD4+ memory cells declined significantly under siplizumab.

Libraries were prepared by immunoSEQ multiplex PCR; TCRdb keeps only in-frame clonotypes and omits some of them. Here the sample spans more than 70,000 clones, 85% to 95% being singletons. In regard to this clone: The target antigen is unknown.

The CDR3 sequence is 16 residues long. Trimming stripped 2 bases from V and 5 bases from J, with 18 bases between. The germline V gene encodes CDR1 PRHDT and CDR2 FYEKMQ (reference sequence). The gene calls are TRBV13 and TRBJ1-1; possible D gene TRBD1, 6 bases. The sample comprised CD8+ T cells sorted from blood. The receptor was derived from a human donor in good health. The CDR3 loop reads CASSLRIAGARTEAFF. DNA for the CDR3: TGTGCCAGCAGCTTAAGAATAGCAGGGGCAAGGACTGAAGCTTTCTTT.